This entry features one T cell receptor (beta chain) sequence. The antigen remains unidentified. This record comes from a study of PD-L1 blockade in urothelial cancer. The overall study: Patients commenced atezolizumab in about 2014, and it was given at 1,200 mg intravenously every 3 weeks. Bladder-origin urothelial cancer in males described about nine tenths of the roughly 29 patients.

Study findings and constraints: Tumor-linked clones in blood grew more by 3 weeks in durable-benefit patients.

The assay was immunoSEQ multiplex PCR, and TCRdb's table has in-frame clones only and misses some. The table lists about 88,000 clones, roughly 90% of them singletons. Germline CDR1 reads LNHDA; CDR2 reads SQIVND (reference sequence). Trimming removed 5 bases from V and 1 base from J, with 13 bases in between. This CDR3 has 15 amino acids. Specimen: PBMCs, collected around atezolizumab (anti-PD-L1) treatment. The source of this sequence is a man aged 60 to 75 with urothelial cancer. The chain joins TRBV19 to TRBJ2-3; D might be TRBD2 (7 bases). Written as DNA, the CDR3 is TGTGCCAGTAGTGCGGCGGGGGCTGGCACAGATACGCAGTATTTT. Amino acids: CASSAAGAGTDTQYF.